This T cell receptor beta chain appears in the sequencing data of a study of T cell repertoires in cytomegalovirus infection. Study-wide results and caveats: Cumulative public TCR beta family frequency identified carriers of CMV plus the relevant HLA.

The CDR3 has 15 amino acids. V lost 2 bases, J lost 2 bases, and 13 bases lay in between. CDR1 and CDR2 from the germline V gene are SGHTA and FQGNSA. This clonotype was counted ten times or more. Its antigen is not known. Each CDR3 protein gets one entry after TCRdb re-called the reads with MiXCR. Among a few hundred thousand distinct CDR3 sequences, over 35% were seen once, and the ten largest hold 48%. V and J are TRBV7-2 and TRBJ2-7; D is unclear. The sample was cultured PBMCs, taken from culture after CMV antigen stimulation. This clonotype originated in a human donor in good health (CMV status not recorded). Some clones in this sample may be carry-over from other donors' samples. The CDR3 sequence is CASSLSYTVTYEQYF. In DNA form, the CDR3 reads TGTGCCAGCAGCTTATCCTACACAGTAACCTACGAGCAGTACTTC.